The 15 T cell receptor beta chains below come from one sample, sequenced in a study of CD8 T cells in ankylosing spondylitis. One entry per CDR3 protein results from TCRdb running MiXCR on the 5' RACE reads. The sample yields 200,000 to 250,000 distinct CDR3 sequences, 10% to 13% seen once. The material sequenced was blood, either unsorted or a sorted T cell fraction (not recorded which). The receptors here all came from a male donor with ankylosing spondylitis or in good health (not recorded which).

Ten or more counts support this clonotype. The chain combines TRBV3-1 with TRBJ2-2, with 10 bases matching TRBD2. The junction had 5 bases not matched to a gene; V was cut back by 0 bases and J by 4 bases. CDR3 length: 17 amino acids. Germline V gene data show CDR1 as LGHDT and CDR2 as YNNKEL (reference sequence). The CDR3 spells CASSQDYRTSGTGELFF. DNA of the CDR3: TGTGCCAGCAGCCAAGATTATCGGACTAGCGGCACCGGGGAGCTGTTTTTT.

V usage is TRBV20-1 and J usage is TRBJ2-7; maybe TRBD2 (7 bases). This CDR3 is built from 13 residues. V lost 4 bases and J lost 6, with 16 bases in between. The germline V gene has CDR1 DFQATT and CDR2 SNEGSKA (reference sequence). DNA for the CDR3: TGCAGTGCTACCTCGAGGGGGGGCCCCGAGCAGTACTTC. It encodes CSATSRGGPEQYF.

This clonotype was recorded at least ten times. This rearrangement joins TRBV4-1 to TRBJ2-7, with 7 bases fitting TRBD1. This CDR3 region has 15 residues. Trimming removed 2 bases from V and 3 bases from J; junction bases left unmatched: 7. Germline CDR1 reads MGHRA; CDR2 reads YSYEKL. The CDR3 here is CASSQPRQGYYEQYF. The CDR3 DNA follows: TGCGCCAGCAGCCAACCGAGACAGGGATACTACGAGCAGTACTTC.

This clonotype showed up many times. This chain connects TRBV4-1 to TRBJ2-1; D gene unclear. CDR3 length: 16 amino acids. Trimming took 4 bases from V and 2 from J, leaving 15 bases between them. CDR1 and CDR2 from the germline V gene are MGHRA and YSYEKL. DNA of the CDR3: TGCGCCAGCAGCCCGCCAAGCTCCTTCACCTACAATGAGCAGTTCTTC. It is translated as CASSPPSSFTYNEQFF.

Ten or more counts support this clonotype. The chain has TRBV5-1 and TRBJ2-2, with 10 positions matching TRBD2. Germline CDR1 and CDR2: SGHRS and YFSETQ. The ends lost 4 bases at V and 7 bases at J; junction bases unmatched: 16. This CDR3 is built from 18 residues. The CDR3 region has the DNA TGCGCCAGCAGCCCTAAGACGGTGGGACTAGCGATACACGGGGAGCTGTTTTTT. It translates to CASSPKTVGLAIHGELFF.

About this clonotype: Being one base from a much bigger clone, this may be a read error. CDR3 amino acids: CASSPPDGITDTQYF. The CDR3 DNA sequence: TGTGCCAGCAGTCCCCCGGACGGGATCACAGATACGCAGTATTTT. V usage is TRBV7-2 and J usage is TRBJ2-3, with D tentatively TRBD2 (5 bases). The CDR3 is made up of 15 amino acids. CDR1 is SGHTA, CDR2 FQGNSA, per germline. The V gene lost 6 bases and the J gene lost 2 bases, with 15 bases spanning the gap. Complete variable domain (other parts from reference TRBV7-2 and TRBJ2-3): GAGVSQSPSNKVTEKGKDVELRCDPISGHTALYWYRQSLGQGLEFLIYFQGNSAPDKSGLPSDRFSAERTGGSVSTLTIQRTQQEDSAVYLCASSPPDGITDTQYFGPGTRLTVL.

This clonotype was found a few times. V gene TRBV6-2 or TRBV6-3 combines with J gene TRBJ2-1; D unclear. Trimming removed 7 bases from V and 6 bases from J, with 13 bases in between. The CDR3 extends over 13 amino acids. Germline lookup yields CDR1 MNHEY and CDR2 SVGEGT. The CDR3 bases are TGTGCCAGCAACGCCGGTTTACTCAATGAGCAGTTCTTC. This encodes CASNAGLLNEQFF.

This clonotype was detected only a few times. The chain carries TRBV4-2 and TRBJ1-4, with 10 bases that match TRBD1. The junction had 4 bases not matched to a gene; V was cut back by 1 base and J by 8 bases. Germline V gene lookup returns CDR1 LGHNA and CDR2 YNFKEQ. CDR3 length: 15 residues. Here the CDR3 reads CASSQAGTGDEKLFF. The CDR3 region has the DNA TGTGCCAGCAGCCAAGCCGGGACAGGGGACGAAAAACTGTTTTTT.

This clonotype occurred many times. The chain has TRBV7-2 and TRBJ1-5; 8 nucleotides align to TRBD1. The CDR3 sequence is 14 residues long. The germline CDR1 and CDR2 sequences are SGHTA and FQGNSA. With 5 bases clipped from V and 4 bases from J, the junction kept 4 bases outside the gene matches. This chain's CDR3 is CASSLDRENQPQHF. Written as DNA, the CDR3 is TGTGCCAGCAGCCTGGACAGGGAGAATCAGCCCCAGCATTTT.

There are a few counts of this clonotype. V and J are TRBV6-1 and TRBJ1-3, with D hard to call. V was cut by 6 bases and J by 0 bases, with 18 bases left in between. CDR1 and CDR2 from the germline V gene are MNHNS and SASEGT. CDR3 length equals 17 residues. CDR3 coding DNA: TGTGCCAGCAGAGACACCGGGGATCTCTTCTCTGGAAACACCATATATTTT. It specifies CASRDTGDLFSGNTIYF.

The V and J genes are TRBV11-2 and TRBJ2-5; TRBD2 is a possible D gene (5 bases). The CDR3 covers 14 residues. Germline CDR1 is SGHAT and CDR2 is FQNNGV. V was shortened by 3 bases and J by 2 bases, with 10 bases between the two germline ends. CDR3 DNA: TGTGCCAGCAGCTTTCTTCCGGGGCAAGAGACCCAGTACTTC. This translates into CASSFLPGQETQYF.

This clonotype was found a few times. The CDR3 reads CASKNSGGSERNQPQHF. CDR3 coding DNA: TGTGCCAGCAAAAATTCGGGTGGTAGCGAACGCAATCAGCCCCAGCATTTT. This chain links TRBV6-2 or TRBV6-3 with TRBJ1-5; unclear D gene. Germline lookup yields CDR1 MNHEY and CDR2 SVGEGT. The CDR3 contains 17 residues. Deletions cut 7 bases from V and 2 bases from J, with 21 bases between.

This clonotype was detected ten times or more. The J gene is TRBJ1-2, the V gene TRBV9; tentatively, D is TRBD1 (6 bases). V was cut by 0 bases and J by 6 bases, with 15 bases left in between. The CDR3 sequence is 15 residues long. Germline loops: CDR1 SGDLS, CDR2 YYNGEE. CDR3 in amino acids: CASSVAPGGLDGYTF. CDR3 sequence (DNA): TGTGCCAGCAGCGTAGCCCCGGGGGGCTTAGATGGCTACACCTTC. Using reference TRBV9 and TRBJ1-2 for the parts outside the CDR3, the full variable domain is DSGVTQTPKHLITATGQRVTLRCSPRSGDLSVYWYQQSLDQGLQFLIQYYNGEERAKGNILERFSAQQFPDLHSELNLSSLELGDSALYFCASSVAPGGLDGYTFGSGTRLTVV.

This clonotype was found many times. CDR3 DNA sequence: TGCAGTGCTCCTCAGGGCGGGTGGGACGATACGCAGTATTTT. This encodes CSAPQGGWDDTQYF. V gene TRBV20-1 combines with J gene TRBJ2-3, with D perhaps given as TRBD1 or TRBD2 (5 bases each). The germline CDR1 and CDR2 sequences are DFQATT and SNEGSKA (reference sequence). V lost 5 bases to trimming and J lost 6 bases, with 18 bases between them. CDR3 length equals 14 residues.

This clonotype was counted many times. The rearrangement links TRBV20-1 to TRBJ1-5; unclear D gene. The CDR3 totals 12 residues. Trimming shortened V by 0 bases and J by 3 bases, and 3 bases separated the two germline ends. CDR1 is DFQATT and CDR2 is SNEGSKA in the germline V gene (reference sequence). The DNA for the CDR3 is TGCAGTGCTAGAGACAACAATCAGCCCCAGCATTTT. Translation: CSARDNNQPQHF.